Listed below are T cell receptor beta chains from one sample, sequenced in a study of T cell responses to AZD1222 COVID-19 vaccine. TCRdb's copy holds only in-frame clones and misses some; the assay was immunoSEQ multiplex PCR. The top ten clones hold about 4% of a sample with 120,000 or so clones, around 91% of them seen once. The material was peripheral blood, obtained on day 0 of MenACWY control vaccination. Source of these receptors: an adult in good health. The conserved cysteine and the conserved F or W are not part of the CDR3 here. Clone size appears in some rows only: once, few, many, or a class for an expanded clone.

V: TRBV28; J: TRBJ1-1; size: .; CDR3: ASSSQGTNTEAF
V: TRBV18; J: TRBJ2-5; size: .; CDR3: ASSELGTQY
V: TRBV30; J: TRBJ2-2; size: .; CDR3: AWRRLAGEFGTGELF
V: TRBV2; J: TRBJ2-7; size: .; CDR3: ASRFGTGLTYEQY
V: TRBV18; J: TRBJ2-1; size: .; CDR3: ASSISDVNEQF
V: TRBV18; J: TRBJ2-5; size: .; CDR3: ASSPGILRETQY
V: TRBV5-1; J: TRBJ1-5; size: .; CDR3: ASRLSDRGRIGSNQPQH
V: TRBV5-1; J: TRBJ1-4; size: .; CDR3: ASSGQGHEKLF
V: TRBV19; J: TRBJ2-7; size: .; CDR3: ASSPQTGVRYEQY
V: TRBV6-6; J: TRBJ2-1; size: .; CDR3: ASSYIRGLDNEQF
V: TRBV2; J: TRBJ1-1; size: .; CDR3: ASSGQGENTEAF
V: TRBV24-1; J: TRBJ2-5; size: .; CDR3: ATSQGRGTQY
V: TRBV7-8; J: TRBJ2-7; size: .; CDR3: ASSLGTGEGYEQY
V: TRBV11-3; J: TRBJ2-2; size: .; CDR3: ASSLGGRAAGELF
V: TRBV5-1; J: TRBJ1-4; size: .; CDR3: ASSATATNEKLF
V: TRBV27; J: TRBJ2-3; size: .; CDR3: ASSLQSDTDTQY
V: TRBV28; J: TRBJ2-7; size: .; CDR3: ASSSYPGTKPYEQY
V: TRBV6-5; J: TRBJ1-5; size: .; CDR3: ASSSDRGNQPQH
V: TRBV6-5; J: TRBJ1-5; size: .; CDR3: ASGGGVRQPQH
V: TRBV7-2; J: TRBJ1-1; size: .; CDR3: ASSTDGRTNTEAF
V: TRBV27; J: TRBJ2-1; size: .; CDR3: ASSQKRTYNEQF
V: TRBV15; J: TRBJ2-5; size: .; CDR3: ATSSPSGGARRETQY
V: TRBV6-5; J: TRBJ1-2; size: few; CDR3: ASRNSYGYT
V: TRBV13; J: TRBJ1-4; size: .; CDR3: ASSSAKEKLF
V: TRBV12-3/TRBV12-4; J: TRBJ2-1; size: .; CDR3: ASSLGLNEQF
V: TRBV6-5; J: TRBJ1-6; size: .; CDR3: ASNGQHNSPLH
V: TRBV28; J: TRBJ2-5; size: .; CDR3: ASSSGTSETQY
V: TRBV25-1; J: TRBJ1-6; size: .; CDR3: ASRNSGAYNSPLH
V: TRBV11-2; J: TRBJ1-3; size: .; CDR3: ASSSGRISGNTIY
V: TRBV15; J: TRBJ2-5; size: .; CDR3: ATRDQGSETQY
V: TRBV7-9; J: TRBJ2-1; size: .; CDR3: ASSSGFAEDEQF
V: TRBV9; J: TRBJ2-7; size: .; CDR3: ASSPGGPGSRYEQY
V: TRBV19; J: TRBJ1-4; size: once; CDR3: ASRRQGLDEKLF
V: TRBV27; J: TRBJ1-1; size: .; CDR3: ASSLIVDAEAF
V: TRBV6-5; J: TRBJ2-3; size: .; CDR3: ASDHRRGVTDTQY
V: TRBV13; J: TRBJ1-2; size: once; CDR3: ASSQSRQAVPYYGYT
V: TRBV5-1; J: TRBJ2-5; size: .; CDR3: ASSLGLGAGETQY
V: TRBV30; J: TRBJ2-7; size: .; CDR3: AWKSPPYRGKSYEQY
V: TRBV6-1; J: TRBJ2-6; size: .; CDR3: ASSEQAGGTGANVLT
V: TRBV7-9; J: TRBJ1-1; size: .; CDR3: ASSTSGQRRGAF
V: TRBV3-1/TRBV3-2; J: TRBJ1-1; size: few; CDR3: ASSQANEAF
V: TRBV29-1; J: TRBJ1-2; size: .; CDR3: SVLLVGGYT
V: TRBV19; J: TRBJ1-1; size: .; CDR3: ASSRGQKQNTEAF
V: TRBV24-1; J: TRBJ2-3; size: .; CDR3: ATSDRIRDRYLTDTQY
V: TRBV28; J: TRBJ1-2; size: .; CDR3: ASSFTGQFYGYT
V: TRBV2; J: TRBJ2-5; size: .; CDR3: ASRETVYQETQY
V: TRBV28; J: TRBJ2-5; size: .; CDR3: ASRSKETQY
V: TRBV28; J: TRBJ1-6; size: .; CDR3: ASATRSLH
V: TRBV4-2; J: TRBJ2-1; size: .; CDR3: ASSQEAASGGDEQF
V: TRBV7-9; J: TRBJ1-2; size: .; CDR3: ASSPSMDGYT
V: TRBV5-6; J: TRBJ1-3; size: .; CDR3: ASSWTPSGNTIY
V: TRBV11-1; J: TRBJ2-1; size: once; CDR3: ASSEDRGGDEQF